This T cell receptor (beta chain) was sequenced during a study of identical twins. Whole-study results and caveats: Researchers reported excess low generation probability among twin-shared out-of-frame alpha sequences. Models underestimated out-of-frame TCR alpha sharing in monozygotic twins.

The CDR3 length is 16 residues. The V gene lost 3 bases and the J gene lost 3 bases, with 19 bases spanning the gap. Germline CDR1 SGHRS, CDR2 YFSETQ. The table lists this clonotype with a few counts. Its antigen is as yet unknown. cDNA carried unique molecular identifiers, and a universal primer site was added by template switching. In TCRdb, the 5' RACE reads were re-called with MiXCR into one record per CDR3 protein. The data contain 570,000 or so distinct CDR3 sequences, approximately 10% of them seen just once; the ten biggest clones take up roughly 3%. This sample was also put to use in a study of yellow fever vaccine responses in identical twins.

The chain couples TRBV5-1 to TRBJ2-7; D unclear. This sequence was found in a woman between 18 and 30 years old in good health. Sequenced input: PBMCs. The CDR3 DNA is TGCGCCAGCAGCTCGCACGTTTCTACAACCCTCTACGAGCAGTACTTC. Translated: CASSSHVSTTLYEQYF.